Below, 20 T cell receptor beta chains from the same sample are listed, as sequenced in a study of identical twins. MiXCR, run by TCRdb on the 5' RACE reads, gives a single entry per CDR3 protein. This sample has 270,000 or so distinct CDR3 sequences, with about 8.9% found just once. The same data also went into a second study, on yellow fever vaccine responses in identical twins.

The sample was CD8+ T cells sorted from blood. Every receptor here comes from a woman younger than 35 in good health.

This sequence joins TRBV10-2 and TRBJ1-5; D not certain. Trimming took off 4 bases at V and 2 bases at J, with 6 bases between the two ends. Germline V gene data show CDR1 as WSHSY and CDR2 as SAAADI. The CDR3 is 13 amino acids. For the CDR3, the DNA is TGCGCCAGCAGTGCCGGCGGCAATCAGCCCCAGCATTTT. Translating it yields CASSAGGNQPQHF.

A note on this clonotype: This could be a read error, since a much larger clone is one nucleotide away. The CDR3 is CAGSLLFNEQFF. As DNA, the CDR3 is TGTGCCGGCAGCTTACTCTTCAATGAGCAGTTCTTC. The rearrangement uses TRBV11-2 and TRBJ2-1, with no clear D. Looked up from germline, CDR1 is SGHAT and CDR2 is FQNNGV. The CDR3 is made up of 12 amino acids. Supplemented by reference TRBV11-2 and TRBJ2-1, the full variable domain reads EAGVAQSPRYKIIEKRQSVAFWCNPISGHATLYWYQQILGQGPKLLIQFQNNGVVDDSQLPKDRFSAERLKGVDSTLKIQPAKLEDSAVYLCAGSLLFNEQFFGPGTRLTVL.

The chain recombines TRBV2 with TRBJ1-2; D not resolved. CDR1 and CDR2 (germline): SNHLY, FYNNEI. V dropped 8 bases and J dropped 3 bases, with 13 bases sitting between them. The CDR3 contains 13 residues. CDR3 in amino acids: CASGRKEDYGYTF. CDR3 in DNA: TGTGCCAGCGGCAGGAAGGAGGACTATGGCTACACCTTC.

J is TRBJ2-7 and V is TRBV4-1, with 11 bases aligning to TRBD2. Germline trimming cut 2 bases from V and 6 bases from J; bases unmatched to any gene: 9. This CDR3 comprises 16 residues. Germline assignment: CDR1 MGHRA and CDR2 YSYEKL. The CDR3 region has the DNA TGCGCCAGCAGCCAAATAGAACTAGCGGGGGTCCTCGAGCAGTACTTC. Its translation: CASSQIELAGVLEQYF.

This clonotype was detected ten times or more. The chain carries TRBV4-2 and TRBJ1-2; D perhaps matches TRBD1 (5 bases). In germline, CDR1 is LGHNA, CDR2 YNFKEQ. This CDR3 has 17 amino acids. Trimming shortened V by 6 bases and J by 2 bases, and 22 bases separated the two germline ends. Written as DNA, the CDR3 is TGTGCCAGCAGTCTATCTAAAGGGGCAGTTGGGAACTATGGCTACACCTTC. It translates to CASSLSKGAVGNYGYTF.

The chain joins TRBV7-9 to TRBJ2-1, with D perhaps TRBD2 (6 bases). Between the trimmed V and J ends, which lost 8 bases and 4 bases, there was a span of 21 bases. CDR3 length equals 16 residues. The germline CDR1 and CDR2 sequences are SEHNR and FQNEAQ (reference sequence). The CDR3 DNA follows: TGTGCCAGCTCAGCTTTGGGTAGCGGAGCGTACAATGAGCAGTTCTTC. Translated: CASSALGSGAYNEQFF.

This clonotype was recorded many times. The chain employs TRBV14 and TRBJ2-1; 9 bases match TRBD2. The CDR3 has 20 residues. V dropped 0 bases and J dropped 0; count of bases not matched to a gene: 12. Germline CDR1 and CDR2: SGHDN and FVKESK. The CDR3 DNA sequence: TGTGCCAGCAGCCAAGATTGGCTAGCGGGGCCCTTGAGCTCCTACAATGAGCAGTTCTTC. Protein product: CASSQDWLAGPLSSYNEQFF. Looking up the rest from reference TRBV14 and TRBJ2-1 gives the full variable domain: EAGVTQFPSHSVIEKGQTVTLRCDPISGHDNLYWYRRVMGKEIKFLLHFVKESKQDESGMPNNRFLAERTGGTYSTLKVQPAELEDSGVYFCASSQDWLAGPLSSYNEQFFGPGTRLTVL.

The CDR3 nucleotides read TGTGCCTGGAGGGATTTACAGGGCGGAGAATCCTATGGCTACACCTTC. It specifies CAWRDLQGGESYGYTF. The V call is TRBV30, the J call TRBJ1-2, with D possibly matching TRBD1 (6 bases). Germline V gives CDR1 GTSNPN, CDR2 SVGIG (reference sequence). V was trimmed by 3 bases and J by 4 bases, leaving 21 bases between them. CDR3 length equals 16 residues.

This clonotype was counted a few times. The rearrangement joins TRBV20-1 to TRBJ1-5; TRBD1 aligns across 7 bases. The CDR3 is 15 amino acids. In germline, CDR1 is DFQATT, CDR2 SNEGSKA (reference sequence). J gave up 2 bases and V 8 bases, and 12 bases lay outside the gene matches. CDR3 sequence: CSSLGGGQGNQPQHF. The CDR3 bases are TGCAGTTCCCTTGGTGGCGGACAGGGCAATCAGCCCCAGCATTTT.

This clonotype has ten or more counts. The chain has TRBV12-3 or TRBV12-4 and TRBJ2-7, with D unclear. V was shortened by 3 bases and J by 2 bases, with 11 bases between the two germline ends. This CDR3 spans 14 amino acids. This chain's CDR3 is CASSLLGVAYEQYF. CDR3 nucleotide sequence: TGTGCCAGCAGTTTGCTTGGAGTAGCCTACGAGCAGTACTTC.

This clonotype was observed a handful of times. CDR3 in amino acids: CSARSSRVYGYTF. The CDR3 nucleotides are TGCAGTGCTAGGTCATCAAGAGTGTATGGCTACACCTTC. The V and J genes are TRBV20-1 and TRBJ1-2; D is unresolved. Trimming removed 3 bases at V and 5 bases at J, with 13 bases between. The CDR3 has 13 residues. Germline V gene data show CDR1 as DFQATT and CDR2 as SNEGSKA (reference sequence).

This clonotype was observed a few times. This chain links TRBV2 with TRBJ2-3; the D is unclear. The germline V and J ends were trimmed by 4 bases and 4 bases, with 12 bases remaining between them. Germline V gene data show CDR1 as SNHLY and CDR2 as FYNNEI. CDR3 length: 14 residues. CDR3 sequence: CASSGTPPPDTQYF. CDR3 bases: TGTGCCAGCAGTGGCACACCTCCCCCAGATACGCAGTATTTT.

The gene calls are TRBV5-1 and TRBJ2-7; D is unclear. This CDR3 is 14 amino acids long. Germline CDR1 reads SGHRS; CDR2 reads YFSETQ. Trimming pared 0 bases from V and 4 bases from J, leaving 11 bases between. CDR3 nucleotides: TGCGCCAGCAGCTTGGCCAATGGACGGTACGAGCAGTACTTC. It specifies CASSLANGRYEQYF.

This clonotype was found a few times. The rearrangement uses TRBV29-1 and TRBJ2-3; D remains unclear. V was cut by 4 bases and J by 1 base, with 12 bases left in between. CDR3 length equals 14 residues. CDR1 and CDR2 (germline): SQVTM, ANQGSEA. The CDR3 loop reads CSVVEWSGTDTQYF. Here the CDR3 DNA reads TGCAGCGTTGTCGAGTGGTCTGGCACAGATACGCAGTATTTT.

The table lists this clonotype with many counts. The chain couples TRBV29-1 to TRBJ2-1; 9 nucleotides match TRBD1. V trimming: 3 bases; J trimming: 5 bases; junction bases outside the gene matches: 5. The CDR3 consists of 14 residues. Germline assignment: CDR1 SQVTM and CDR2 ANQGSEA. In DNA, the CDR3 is TGCAGCGTTGACGCGACAGGGGGTAACAATGAGCAGTTCTTC. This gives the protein CSVDATGGNNEQFF.

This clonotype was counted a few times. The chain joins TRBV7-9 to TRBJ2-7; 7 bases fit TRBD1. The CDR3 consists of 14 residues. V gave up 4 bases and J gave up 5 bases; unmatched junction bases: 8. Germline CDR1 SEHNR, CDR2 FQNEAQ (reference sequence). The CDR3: CASSSRDSIHEQYF. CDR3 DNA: TGTGCCAGCAGCTCCCGGGACAGCATTCACGAGCAGTACTTC.

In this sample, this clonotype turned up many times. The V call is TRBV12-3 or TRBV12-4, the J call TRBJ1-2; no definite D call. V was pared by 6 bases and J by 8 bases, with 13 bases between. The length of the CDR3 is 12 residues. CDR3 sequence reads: CASRVGLSGYTF. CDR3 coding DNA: TGTGCCAGCAGAGTGGGGTTGAGCGGCTACACCTTC.

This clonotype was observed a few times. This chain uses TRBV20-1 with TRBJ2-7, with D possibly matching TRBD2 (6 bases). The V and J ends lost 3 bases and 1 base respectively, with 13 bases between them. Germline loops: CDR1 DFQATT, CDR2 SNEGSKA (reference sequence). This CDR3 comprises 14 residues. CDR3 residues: CSARTSRLSYEQYF. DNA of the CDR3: TGCAGTGCTAGGACTAGTCGGTTGTCCTACGAGCAGTACTTC.

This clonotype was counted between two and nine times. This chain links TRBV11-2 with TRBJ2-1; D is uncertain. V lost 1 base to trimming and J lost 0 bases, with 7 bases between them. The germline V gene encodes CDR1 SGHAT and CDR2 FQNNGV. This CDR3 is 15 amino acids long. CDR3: CASSLVLRSYNEQFF. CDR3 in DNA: TGTGCCAGCAGCTTAGTTCTACGCTCCTACAATGAGCAGTTCTTC. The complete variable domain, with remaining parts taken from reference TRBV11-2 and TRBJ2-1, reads EAGVAQSPRYKIIEKRQSVAFWCNPISGHATLYWYQQILGQGPKLLIQFQNNGVVDDSQLPKDRFSAERLKGVDSTLKIQPAKLEDSAVYLCASSLVLRSYNEQFFGPGTRLTVL.

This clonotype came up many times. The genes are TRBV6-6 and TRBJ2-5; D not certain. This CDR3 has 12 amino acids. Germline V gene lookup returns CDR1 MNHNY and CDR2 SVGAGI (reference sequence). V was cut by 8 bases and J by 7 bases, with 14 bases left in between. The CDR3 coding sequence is TGTGCCAGCGGAGCGAACCTGGGGACCCAGTACTTC. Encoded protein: CASGANLGTQYF.